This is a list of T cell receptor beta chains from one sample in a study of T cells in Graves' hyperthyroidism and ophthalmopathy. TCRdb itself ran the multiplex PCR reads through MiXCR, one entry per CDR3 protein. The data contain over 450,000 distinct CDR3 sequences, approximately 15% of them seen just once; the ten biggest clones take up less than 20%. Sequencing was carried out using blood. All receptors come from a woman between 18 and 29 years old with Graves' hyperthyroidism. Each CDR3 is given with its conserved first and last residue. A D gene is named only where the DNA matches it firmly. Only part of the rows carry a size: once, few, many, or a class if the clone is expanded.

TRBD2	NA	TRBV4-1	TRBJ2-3	TGCGCCAGCAGCCAAGGGTCTTCAACTAGCGGGAGAACAGATACGCAGTATTTT	CASSQGSSTSGRTDTQYF
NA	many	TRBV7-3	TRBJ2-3	TGTGCCAGCAGCTTAACTACATCACTCACAGATACGCAGTATTTT	CASSLTTSLTDTQYF
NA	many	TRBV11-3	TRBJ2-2	TGTGCCAGCAGCTTAGAGGCAGGGCGCACCGGGGAGCTGTTTTTT	CASSLEAGRTGELFF
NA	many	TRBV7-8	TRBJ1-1	TGTGCCAGCAGATTAGATCTACGGAGCACTGAAGCTTTCTTT	CASRLDLRSTEAFF
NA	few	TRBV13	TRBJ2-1	TGTGCCAGCAGCTTAGGAGAGGGGCTCTACAATGAGCAGTTCTTC	CASSLGEGLYNEQFF
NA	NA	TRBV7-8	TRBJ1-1	TGTGCCAGCAGCCCTTGGAGGGGCAGTTCACCCACTGAAGCTTTCTTT	CASSPWRGSSPTEAFF
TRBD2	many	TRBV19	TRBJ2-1	TGTGCCAGTAGTAGCGGGAGGGTGGTAAATGAGCAGTTCTTC	CASSSGRVVNEQFF
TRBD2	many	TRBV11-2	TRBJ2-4	TGTGCCAGCACCCTGGGCAGCGGGAAACCGATAGCCAAAAACATTCAGTACTTC	CASTLGSGKPIAKNIQYF
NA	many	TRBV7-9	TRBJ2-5	TGTGCCAGCAGCGCCAACACCCCGTACCAAGAGACCCAGTACTTC	CASSANTPYQETQYF
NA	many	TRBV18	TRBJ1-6	TGTGCCAGCTCACCAGGGGATCGTAATTCACCCCTCCACTTT	CASSPGDRNSPLHF
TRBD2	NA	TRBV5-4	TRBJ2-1	TGTGCCAGCAGCTTGGGGGGCGGGGGGAGGAGGACCTCCTACAATGAGCAGTTCTTC	CASSLGGGGRRTSYNEQFF
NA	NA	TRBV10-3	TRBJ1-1	TGTGCCATCAAGGCCCCCAGGGGAAACACTGAAGCTTTCTTT	CAIKAPRGNTEAFF
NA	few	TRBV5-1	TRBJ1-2	TGCGCCAGCAGCTTGCCACCTCTGAGAGACAATAACTATGGCTACACCTTC	CASSLPPLRDNNYGYTF
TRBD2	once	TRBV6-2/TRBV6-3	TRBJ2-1	TGTTCCAGCAGTTACGGACTAGCCGACGAGCAGTTCTTC	CSSSYGLADEQFF
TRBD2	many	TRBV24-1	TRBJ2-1	TGTGCCACCAGTGGTAGGACTAGCAGTTCAAGGGCGTACAATGAGCAGTTCTTC	CATSGRTSSSRAYNEQFF
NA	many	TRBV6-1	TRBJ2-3	TGTGCCAGCAGTGACCCCAGCACAGATACGCAGTATTTT	CASSDPSTDTQYF
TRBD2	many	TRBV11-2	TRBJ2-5	TGTGCCAGCAGCAGACTAGCGGGGGGCATGGAAGAGACCCAGTACTTC	CASSRLAGGMEETQYF